The entry below gives a single TCR beta chain sequence along with its context. In the original analysis: Reference gene primers were amplified, and this amplification served to estimate nucleated cell counts. The data were produced by immunoSEQ multiplex PCR, yet TCRdb's version contains in-frame clones alone and is incomplete. That table furnishes V, J and clone size, whereas the DNA furnished D and trimming. This sample carries tens of thousands of clones, roughly four fifths of them seen once, and the ten largest clones take 1.2%. Germline CDR1 reads MNHNY; CDR2 reads SVGAGI (reference sequence). V was trimmed by 6 bases and J by 10 bases, leaving 12 bases between them. The CDR3 spans 11 residues. This sample was taken from a study of blood T cell repertoires in COVID-19.

The specimen sequenced was peripheral blood. The chain couples TRBV6-6 to TRBJ1-1; D is undetermined. The clonotype comes from a woman older than 75 with acute or convalescent COVID-19. CDR3 protein: CASSREVGAFF. CDR3 nucleotide sequence: TGTGCCAGCAGCCGGGAGGTAGGAGCTTTCTTT.